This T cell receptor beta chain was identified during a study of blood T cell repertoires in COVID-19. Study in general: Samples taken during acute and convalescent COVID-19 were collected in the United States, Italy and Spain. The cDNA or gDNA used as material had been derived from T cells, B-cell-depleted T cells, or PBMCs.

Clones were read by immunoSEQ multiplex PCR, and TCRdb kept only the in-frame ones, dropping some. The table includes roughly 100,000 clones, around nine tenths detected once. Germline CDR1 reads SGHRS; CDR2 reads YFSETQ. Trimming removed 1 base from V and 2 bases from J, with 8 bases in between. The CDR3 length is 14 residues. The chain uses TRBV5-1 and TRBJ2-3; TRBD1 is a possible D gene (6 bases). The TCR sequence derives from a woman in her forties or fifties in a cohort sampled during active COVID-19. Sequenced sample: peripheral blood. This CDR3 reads CASSLWGPTDTQYF. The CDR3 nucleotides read TGCGCCAGCAGCTTGTGGGGGCCCACAGATACGCAGTATTTT.